The following is a TCR beta chain sequence with its context. Its antigen is as yet unknown. CDR3 size: 16 residues. The V gene end was trimmed by 4 bases and the J gene end by 6 bases; junction bases not matched to a gene: 8. Germline V gene lookup returns CDR1 LGHNA and CDR2 YNFKEQ. The data originate from a study of cytomegalovirus exposure and HLA in healthy donors. General study points: Reports indicated that the classifier achieved high specificity and sensitivity in diagnosing cytomegalovirus status. There were a few CMV-associated chains whose specificity for CMV antigens was confirmed in vitro. Altogether, 164 TCR beta chains were recorded as cytomegalovirus-associated.

TCRdb keeps only in-frame clones here, not all; method: immunoSEQ multiplex PCR. Of 180,000 or so clones detected, 86% appear once; the ten largest clones hold 7.2%. Among the roughly 120 subjects of the validation cohort, separate from the roughly 700-subject first cohort, were the donors. The rearrangement joins TRBV4-2 to TRBJ2-1, with TRBD2 matching 11 bases. Source material: PBMCs. This TCR came from a man in his thirties or forties in good health and CMV-seropositive. This chain's CDR3 is CASSPSVLAGGNEQFF. The CDR3 DNA sequence: TGTGCCAGCAGCCCGAGTGTCCTAGCGGGAGGCAATGAGCAGTTCTTC.